The clone carrying this T cell receptor (beta chain) was found a few times. The antigen remains unidentified. V was clipped by 8 bases and J by 0 bases; unmatched bases: 6. Per the germline V gene, CDR1 is MNHEY and CDR2 is SMNVEV (reference sequence). CDR3 length equals 15 residues. This sample was taken from a study of early T cells in non-severe SARS-CoV-2 infection. Study summary: The study sequenced bulk RNA from unsorted whole blood, with chains unpaired. Study results and caveats: VDJdb matching skewed toward anti-spike CD8 responses, missing private and CD4 specificities.

Separate cDNA molecules each had unique molecular identifiers attached to them. From the 5' RACE reads, TCRdb called clonotypes with MiXCR, one entry per CDR3 protein. Here the sample spans approximately 50,000 distinct CDR3 sequences, around 12% being singletons. What was sequenced was whole blood. The source is an adult who was a healthcare worker with PCR-confirmed SARS-CoV-2 infection or an uninfected control (not recorded which). The rearrangement uses TRBV27 and TRBJ2-1, with 8 bases aligning to TRBD2. CDR3 residues: CASQSGGYSYNEQFF. The CDR3 DNA reads TGTGCCAGCCAGAGCGGGGGTTACTCCTACAATGAGCAGTTCTTC.